This T cell receptor beta chain was sequenced for a study of blood T cells in healthy people across ages. Together with a sample-barcoded 5' primer, a J-beta primer mix was included in a second PCR lasting roughly 7 to 11 cycles. Every cDNA molecule bore a tag from a template-switch adaptor containing 12 random nucleotides. TCRdb reprocessed the 5' RACE reads via MiXCR and lists one record per CDR3 protein. The table lists over 550,000 distinct CDR3 sequences, 25% to 30% of them singletons. The draw of peripheral blood yielded approximately 10 milliliters from each donor. Turning to this clonotype: Its antigen remains unknown.

The germline gives CDR1 KGHSH, CDR2 LQKENI. The V gene lost 1 base and the J gene lost 4 bases, with 10 bases spanning the gap. This CDR3 has 14 amino acids. Regarding the study as a whole: When one million T cells were used, diversity estimates were thought to be underestimates.

The specimen sequenced was blood. The receptor comes from a woman of 80 years or more in good health. J is TRBJ1-1 and V is TRBV18; weak D call: TRBD1 (6 bases). The CDR3 DNA follows: TGTGCCAGCTCACCACTCCTCAGGGGCACTGAAGCTTTCTTT. It specifies CASSPLLRGTEAFF.